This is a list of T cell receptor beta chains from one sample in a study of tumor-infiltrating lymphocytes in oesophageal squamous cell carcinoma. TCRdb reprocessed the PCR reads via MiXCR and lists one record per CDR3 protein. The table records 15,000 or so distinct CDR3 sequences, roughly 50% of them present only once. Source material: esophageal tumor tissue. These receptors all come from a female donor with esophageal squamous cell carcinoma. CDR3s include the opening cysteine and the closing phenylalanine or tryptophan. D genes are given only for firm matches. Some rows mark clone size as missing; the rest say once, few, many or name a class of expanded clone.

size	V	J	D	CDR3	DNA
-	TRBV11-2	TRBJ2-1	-	CASSRVEGRESPEQFF	TGTGCCAGCAGCCGTGTAGAGGGACGGGAGTCCCCCGAGCAGTTCTTC
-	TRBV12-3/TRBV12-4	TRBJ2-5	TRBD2	CASGLARGETQYF	TGTGCCAGTGGACTAGCGCGGGGAGAGACCCAGTACTTC
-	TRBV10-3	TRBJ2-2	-	CAISESKTVNTGELFF	TGTGCCATCAGTGAGTCAAAGACCGTGAACACCGGGGAGCTGTTTTTT
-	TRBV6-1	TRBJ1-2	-	CASSEVRGGSYTF	TGTGCCAGCAGTGAAGTCCGGGGCGGTAGCTACACCTTC
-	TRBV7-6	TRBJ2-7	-	CASTSETGANYEQYF	TGTGCCAGTACGTCTGAGACAGGTGCTAACTACGAGCAGTACTTC
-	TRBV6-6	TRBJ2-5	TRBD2	CASSYAGGPRETQYF	TGTGCCAGCAGTTACGCGGGAGGGCCTAGGGAGACCCAGTACTTC
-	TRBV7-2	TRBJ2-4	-	CASSPRQADSPLHF	TGTGCCAGCAGCCCTCGACAGGCAGATTCACCCCTCCACTTC
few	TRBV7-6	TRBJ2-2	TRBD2	CASSERGGAGELFF	TGTGCTAGCAGCGAACGGGGGGGTGCCGGGGAGCTGTTTTTT
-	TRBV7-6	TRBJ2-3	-	CASSLWTEYADTQYF	TGTGCCAGCAGCTTATGGACAGAGTATGCAGATACGCAGTATTTT
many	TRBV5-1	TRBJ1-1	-	CASSFGPQQEAFF	TGCGCCAGCAGCTTCGGACCACAGCAAGAAGCTTTCTTT
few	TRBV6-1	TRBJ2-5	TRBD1	CASSPGPDRAKQYF	TGTGCCAGCAGCCCGGGCCCCGACAGGGCCAAGCAGTACTTC
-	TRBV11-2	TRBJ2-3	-	CASSLDGGEYADTQYF	TGTGCCAGCAGCTTAGACGGGGGAGAGTATGCAGATACGCAGTATTTT
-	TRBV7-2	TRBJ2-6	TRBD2	CASSPRGGPSGANVLTF	TGTGCCAGCAGCCCCCGGGGGGGACCCTCTGGGGCCAACGTCCTGACTTTC
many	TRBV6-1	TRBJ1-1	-	CASRTVDTEAFF	TGTGCCAGCAGGACAGTCGACACTGAAGCTTTCTTT
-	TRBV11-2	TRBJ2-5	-	CASSSWGGGAQGETQYF	TGTGCCAGCAGCTCCTGGGGGGGGGGCGCGCAGGGAGAGACCCAGTACTTC
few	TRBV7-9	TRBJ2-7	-	CASSSTYEQYF	TGTGCCAGCAGCTCTACCTACGAGCAGTACTTC
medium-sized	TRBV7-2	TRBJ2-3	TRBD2	CASSLESVRELSTDTQYF	TGTGCCAGCAGCTTAGAATCGGTGCGGGAGCTTAGCACAGATACGCAGTATTTT
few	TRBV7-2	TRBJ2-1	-	CASSSGQHNEQFF	TGTGCCAGCAGCTCCGGACAGCACAATGAGCAGTTCTTC
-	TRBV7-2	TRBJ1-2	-	CASSSGLVGYTF	TGTGCCAGCAGCAGCGGACTAGTTGGGTACACCTTC
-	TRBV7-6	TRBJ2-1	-	CASSLPSSNEQFF	TGTGCCAGCAGCTTACCTAGTTCCAATGAGCAGTTCTTC
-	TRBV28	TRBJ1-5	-	CASSQPALGGQPQHF	TGTGCCAGCAGCCAGCCGGCGTTGGGGGGACAGCCCCAGCATTTT
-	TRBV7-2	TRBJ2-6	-	CASSPPRRPSGANVLTF	TGTGCCAGCAGTCCCCCTAGACGGCCCTCTGGGGCCAACGTCCTGACTTTC